The 4 T cell receptor beta chains presented below share a single source sample, sequenced in a study of blood T cell repertoires in COVID-19. The repertoire was sequenced with immunoSEQ multiplex PCR; TCRdb's copy has only in-frame clones and lacks some. This table holds more than 95,000 clones, roughly four fifths found once. Specimen: peripheral blood. These receptors all come from a man aged 50 or older with acute or convalescent COVID-19.

This rearrangement joins TRBV6-6 to TRBJ1-6; the match to TRBD1 covers 8 bases. J lost 5 bases, V lost 4 bases, and 1 base had no gene match. The CDR3 consists of 14 residues. The germline CDR1 and CDR2 sequences are MNHNY and SVGAGI (reference sequence). CDR3 nucleotide sequence: TGTGCCAGCAGTTTGACAGGGGATAATTCACCCCTCCACTTT. Amino acid sequence: CASSLTGDNSPLHF.

This clone was observed once. The chain recombines TRBV6-6 with TRBJ1-2; D may be TRBD1 (5 bases). Germline values: CDR1 MNHNY, CDR2 SVGAGI (reference sequence). The CDR3 extends over 15 amino acids. The ends were cut back, 3 bases at V and 2 bases at J, with 13 bases in the middle. In DNA, the CDR3 is TGTGCCAGCAGTTATGTGCAGGGTGAGAACTATGGCTACACCTTC. Translated: CASSYVQGENYGYTF.

Only a few counts were recorded for this clone. This CDR3 reads CASTSPGLNYEQYF. The CDR3 nucleotides read TGTGCCAGCACCTCGCCGGGACTCAACTACGAGCAGTACTTC. The chain recombines TRBV28 with TRBJ2-7; D is possibly TRBD2 (6 bases). Germline-derived CDR1 and CDR2 are MDHEN and SYDVKM. CDR3 length: 14 amino acids. Trimming took 7 bases from V and 3 from J, leaving 16 bases between them.

The V gene is TRBV27, the J gene TRBJ1-1; possibly TRBD1 for D (5 bases). V was trimmed by 3 bases and J by 8 bases, leaving 22 bases between them. From germline, CDR1 is MNHEY and CDR2 SMNVEV (reference sequence). CDR3 length: 16 amino acids. For the CDR3, the DNA is TGTGCCAGCAGTTTCTCAGGGAAAATTTTTAGCATCGAAGCTTTCTTT. Translated: CASSFSGKIFSIEAFF.